This TCR beta chain was sequenced during a study of shared clonotypes between healthy human individuals. Regarding the study as a whole: Roughly 5% of naive CD4 clonotypes were common to several donors. Rarefaction demonstrated incomplete sorted-subset sequencing despite large depth.

Positively selected for CCR7, the CD45RO-negative cells used as naive CD8 cells excluded terminally differentiated effector memory CD45RA+ cells. Caucasian adults living in Nashville, Tennessee, provided all samples. The germline V gene has CDR1 SGHNT and CDR2 YENEEA. This CDR3 contains 14 residues. Between the trimmed V and J ends, which lost 5 bases and 4 bases, there was a span of 13 bases. TCRdb's copy holds only in-frame clones and misses some; the assay was immunoSEQ multiplex PCR. The sample gives some 2 million clones, approximately 94% of which show up once; about 1.1% is in the top ten. This clone occurred once. The antigen is undetermined.

This TCR derives from a man between 18 and 29 years old in good health. The sequenced sample consisted of naive CD8+ T cells sorted from blood. The V gene is TRBV11-3, the J gene TRBJ2-3; possibly TRBD2 for D (6 bases). CDR3 residues: CASSGGLQADTQYF. CDR3 DNA: TGTGCCAGCAGCGGGGGACTGCAGGCAGATACGCAGTATTTT. Full variable domain (rest looked up from reference TRBV11-3 and TRBJ2-3): EAGVVQSPRYKIIEKKQPVAFWCNPISGHNTLYWYLQNLGQGPELLIRYENEEAVDDSQLPKDRFSAERLKGVDSTLKIQPAELGDSAVYLCASSGGLQADTQYFGPGTRLTVL.